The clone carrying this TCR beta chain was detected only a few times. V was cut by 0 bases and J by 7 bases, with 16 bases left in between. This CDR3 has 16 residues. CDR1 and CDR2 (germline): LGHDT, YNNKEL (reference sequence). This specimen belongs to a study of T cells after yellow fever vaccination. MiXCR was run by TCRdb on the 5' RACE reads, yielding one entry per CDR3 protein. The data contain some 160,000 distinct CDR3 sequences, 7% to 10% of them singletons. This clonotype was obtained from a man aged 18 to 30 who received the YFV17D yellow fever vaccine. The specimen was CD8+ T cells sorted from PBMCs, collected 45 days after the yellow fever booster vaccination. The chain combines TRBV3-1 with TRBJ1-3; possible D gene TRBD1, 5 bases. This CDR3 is CASSQDVDSKFNTIYF. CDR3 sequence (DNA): TGTGCCAGCAGCCAAGATGTCGACAGCAAATTTAACACCATATATTTT.